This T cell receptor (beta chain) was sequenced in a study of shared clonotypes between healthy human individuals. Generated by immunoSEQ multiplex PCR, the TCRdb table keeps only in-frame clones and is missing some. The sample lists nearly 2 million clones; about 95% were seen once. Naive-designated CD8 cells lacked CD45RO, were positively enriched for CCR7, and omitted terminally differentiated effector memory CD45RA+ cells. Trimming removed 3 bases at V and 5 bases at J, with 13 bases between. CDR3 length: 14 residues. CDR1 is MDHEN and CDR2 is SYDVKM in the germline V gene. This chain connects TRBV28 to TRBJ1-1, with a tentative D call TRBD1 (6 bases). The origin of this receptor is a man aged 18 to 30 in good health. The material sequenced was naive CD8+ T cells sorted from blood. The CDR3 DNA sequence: TGTGCCAGCAGTTTCTTAACAGGGAATACTGAAGCTTTCTTT. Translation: CASSFLTGNTEAFF.